A selection of T cell receptor beta chains follows, all from one sample in a study of blood T cell repertoires in COVID-19. Here immunoSEQ multiplex PCR was the method, and the copy in TCRdb shows in-frame clones only, minus some. The sample records more than 95,000 clones, 90% to 95% being singletons. The specimen sequenced was peripheral blood. Receptors were obtained from a man aged 45-65 years with COVID-19, enrolled during active disease. Both conserved end residues are part of each CDR3. The D gene is left open where the match is weak. Where a row states a size, it is once, few, many or the class of an expanded clone; other rows omit it.

v_gene	j_gene	d_gene	abundance	CDR3nt	CDR3aa
TRBV5-1	TRBJ2-5	.	once	TGCGCCAGCAGCTTGAGCGGGTCTTACGGAGTCGAGACCCAGTACTTC	CASSLSGSYGVETQYF
TRBV28	TRBJ1-2	.	.	TGTGCCAGCAGCATCGTGCGACAGGTCGGGGGCTACACCTTC	CASSIVRQVGGYTF
TRBV6-5	TRBJ1-1	.	.	TGTGCCAGCAGTCGCTACAGGGCCCTTGAAGCTTTCTTT	CASSRYRALEAFF
TRBV5-1	TRBJ2-3	TRBD1	once	TGCGCCAGCAGCTTGGAGATCTCAGGGGGAGGCACAGATACGCAGTATTTT	CASSLEISGGGTDTQYF
TRBV5-1	TRBJ1-2	TRBD1	.	TGCGCCAGCAAGATTTTACAGGGGTCGGATGGCTACACCTTC	CASKILQGSDGYTF
TRBV19	TRBJ1-5	TRBD1	once	TGTGCCAGTAGCAACCCAACAGGGGCTAGCAATCAGCCCCAGCATTTT	CASSNPTGASNQPQHF
TRBV30	TRBJ2-2	.	once	TGTGCCTGGAGTGGTAAGGGGATCTTCACCGGGGAGCTGTTTTTT	CAWSGKGIFTGELFF
TRBV28	TRBJ2-7	TRBD2	.	TGTGCCAGCACCCTAGGGGGGACTAGCGGGAGGTACGAGCAGTACTTC	CASTLGGTSGRYEQYF
TRBV3-1/TRBV3-2	TRBJ2-2	TRBD2	once	TGTGCCAGCAGCCAAGTAGCGGGCACCTTCACCGGGGAGCTGTTTTTT	CASSQVAGTFTGELFF
TRBV19	TRBJ2-1	TRBD2	once	TGTGCCAGTAGTATCGGCGGGACTAGCATCAATGAGCAGTTCTTC	CASSIGGTSINEQFF
TRBV3-1/TRBV3-2	TRBJ2-1	TRBD2	.	TGTGCCAGCAGCTTCGCTAGCGGGATGGACAATGAGCAGTTCTTC	CASSFASGMDNEQFF